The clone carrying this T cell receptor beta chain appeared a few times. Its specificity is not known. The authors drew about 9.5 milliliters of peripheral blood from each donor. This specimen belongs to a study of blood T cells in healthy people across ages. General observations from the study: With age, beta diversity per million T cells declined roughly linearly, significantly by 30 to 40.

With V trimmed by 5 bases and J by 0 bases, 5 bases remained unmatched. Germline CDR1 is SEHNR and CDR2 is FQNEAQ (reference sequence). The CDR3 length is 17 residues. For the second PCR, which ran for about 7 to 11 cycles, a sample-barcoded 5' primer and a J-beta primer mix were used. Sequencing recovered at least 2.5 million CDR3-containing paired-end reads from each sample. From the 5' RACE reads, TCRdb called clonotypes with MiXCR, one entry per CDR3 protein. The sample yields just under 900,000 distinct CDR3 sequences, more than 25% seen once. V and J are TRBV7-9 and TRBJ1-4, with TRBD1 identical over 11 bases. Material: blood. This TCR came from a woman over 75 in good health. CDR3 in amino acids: CASSPGGQGATNEKLFF. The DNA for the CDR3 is TGTGCCAGCAGCCCAGGGGGACAGGGGGCAACTAATGAAAAACTGTTTTTT.